One and the same sample provided the 9 T cell receptor beta chains below, sequenced in a study of blood T cell repertoires in COVID-19. The data were produced by immunoSEQ multiplex PCR, yet TCRdb's version contains in-frame clones alone and is incomplete. The sample includes approximately 180,000 clones, about 90% of them seen just once. What was sequenced was peripheral blood. These receptors were obtained from a man aged 35 to 55 with active or convalescent COVID-19.

This chain joins TRBV27 and TRBJ2-1; D may be TRBD2 (6 bases). Trimming took off 5 bases at V and 9 bases at J, with 11 bases between the two ends. The length of the CDR3 is 12 residues. The germline gives CDR1 MNHEY, CDR2 SMNVEV (reference sequence). The CDR3 DNA reads as TGTGCCAGCAGTCAGGGACTCGGTGAGCAGTTCTTC. It encodes CASSQGLGEQFF.

This sequence joins TRBV30 and TRBJ2-2, with D possibly matching TRBD1 (6 bases). Per the germline V gene, CDR1 is GTSNPN and CDR2 is SVGIG (reference sequence). There are 15 residues in the CDR3. Trimming shortened V by 1 base and J by 7 bases, and 16 bases separated the two germline ends. Written as DNA, the CDR3 is TGTGCCTGGAGTGGGGGGCGGATGGACCACGGGGAGCTGTTTTTT. It encodes CAWSGGRMDHGELFF.

The chain couples TRBV6-5 to TRBJ2-7; 8 bases map to TRBD2. This CDR3 is built from 13 residues. CDR1 and CDR2 (germline): MNHEY, SVGAGI. Trimming removed 6 bases from V and 0 bases from J; junction bases left unmatched: 1. As DNA, the CDR3 is TGTGCCAGCAGGCGGGGGGACTCCTACGAGCAGTACTTC. Translated, it gives CASRRGDSYEQYF.

The chain carries TRBV19 and TRBJ2-2; 7 bases match TRBD2. Germline trimming cut 7 bases from V and 1 base from J; bases unmatched to any gene: 15. The CDR3 runs to 18 residues. Looked up from germline, CDR1 is LNHDA and CDR2 is SQIVND (reference sequence). For the CDR3, the DNA is TGTGCCAGTACTCCCCCCGGGACTACTCTATTGAACACCGGGGAGCTGTTTTTT. This codes for CASTPPGTTLLNTGELFF. The full variable domain, rest sourced from reference TRBV19 and TRBJ2-2, is DGGITQSPKYLFRKEGQNVTLSCEQNLNHDAMYWYRQDPGQGLRLIYYSQIVNDFQKGDIAEGYSVSREKKESFPLTVTSAQKNPTAFYLCASTPPGTTLLNTGELFFGEGSRLTVL.

This sequence joins TRBV7-8 and TRBJ1-1, with a tentative D call TRBD1 (6 bases). The ends were cut back, 1 base at V and 3 bases at J, with 27 bases in the middle. The CDR3 contains 20 residues. Per germline, CDR1 SGHVS and CDR2 FQNEAQ. The CDR3 protein is CASSLDEEAGTHAIYTEAFF. The CDR3 bases are TGTGCCAGCAGCTTAGATGAGGAGGCAGGGACACACGCAATATACACTGAAGCTTTCTTT.

CDR3 sequence: CASSLGLQEGQPQHF. In DNA, the CDR3 is TGTGCCAGCAGCTTGGGATTACAGGAAGGACAGCCCCAGCATTTT. V gene TRBV5-6 combines with J gene TRBJ1-5; possibly TRBD1 for D (5 bases). V was pared by 0 bases and J by 7 bases, with 14 bases between. Germline-derived CDR1 and CDR2 are SGHDT and YYEEEE. The CDR3 is 15 residues long.

This chain uses TRBV18 with TRBJ1-3; no clear D. Germline V gene data show CDR1 as KGHSH and CDR2 as LQKENI. V was pared by 2 bases and J by 3 bases, with 11 bases between. The CDR3 runs to 15 residues. This CDR3 reads CASSPDRAGGNTIYF. CDR3 sequence (DNA): TGTGCCAGCTCACCAGACCGGGCGGGTGGAAACACCATATATTTT. The complete variable domain, with remaining parts taken from reference TRBV18 and TRBJ1-3, reads NAGVMQNPRHLVRRRGQEARLRCSPMKGHSHVYWYRQLPEEGLKFMVYLQKENIIDESGMPKERFSAEFPKEGPSILRIQQVVRGDSAAYFCASSPDRAGGNTIYFGEGSWLTVV.

This sequence joins TRBV18 and TRBJ2-1; TRBD1 matches 9 bases. J gave up 6 bases and V 2 bases, and 5 bases lay outside the gene matches. Germline-derived CDR1 and CDR2 are KGHSH and LQKENI. The CDR3 length is 15 residues. The CDR3 DNA reads TGTGCCAGCTCACCAAAAGGACAGGGGAGCAATGAGCAGTTCTTC. Translating it yields CASSPKGQGSNEQFF. The variable domain in full, with the rest retrieved from reference TRBV18 and TRBJ2-1, is NAGVMQNPRHLVRRRGQEARLRCSPMKGHSHVYWYRQLPEEGLKFMVYLQKENIIDESGMPKERFSAEFPKEGPSILRIQQVVRGDSAAYFCASSPKGQGSNEQFFGPGTRLTVL.

The rearrangement uses TRBV14 and TRBJ2-3; 15 bases map to TRBD2. The V gene's germline CDR1 is SGHDN and CDR2 FVKESK. The CDR3 spans 16 residues. Unmatched junction bases numbered 4, after V lost 4 bases and J lost 5 bases. In DNA form, the CDR3 reads TGTGCCAGCAGCCTTCGGACTAGCGGGGGGGGAGATACGCAGTATTTT. As protein: CASSLRTSGGGDTQYF.